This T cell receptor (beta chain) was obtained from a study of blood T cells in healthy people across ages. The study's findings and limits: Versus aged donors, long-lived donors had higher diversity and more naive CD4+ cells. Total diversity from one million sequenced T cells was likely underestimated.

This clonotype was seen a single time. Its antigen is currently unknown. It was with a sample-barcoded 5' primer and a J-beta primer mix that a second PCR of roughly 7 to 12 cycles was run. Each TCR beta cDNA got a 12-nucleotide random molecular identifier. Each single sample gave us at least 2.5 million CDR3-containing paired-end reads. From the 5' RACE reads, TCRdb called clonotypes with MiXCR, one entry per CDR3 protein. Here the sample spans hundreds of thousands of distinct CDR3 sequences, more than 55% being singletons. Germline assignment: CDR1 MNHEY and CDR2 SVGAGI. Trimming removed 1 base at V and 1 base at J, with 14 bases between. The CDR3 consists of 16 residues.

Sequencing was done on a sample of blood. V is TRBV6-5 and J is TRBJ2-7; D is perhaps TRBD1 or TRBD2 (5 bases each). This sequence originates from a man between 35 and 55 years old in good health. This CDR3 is CASSYLGPRGSYEQYF. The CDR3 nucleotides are TGTGCCAGCAGTTACTTGGGACCTAGAGGGTCCTACGAGCAGTACTTC.